The sequence of this T cell receptor beta chain was determined in a study of cytotoxic CD8 clonotypes in ibrutinib-treated CLL. Background on the study: Of a cohort that held 10 to 12 relapsed/refractory and roughly 14 treatment-naive patients, around 18 were IGHV unmutated. Points from the study as a whole: Stable or contracted on treatment, public clonotypes were also uncommon.

Worth noting for this clone: Its antigen remains unidentified.

V was trimmed by 6 bases and J by 4 bases, leaving 6 bases between them. Germline assignment: CDR1 DFQATT and CDR2 SNEGSKA (reference sequence). The CDR3 totals 11 residues. Repertoires were generated with immunoSEQ multiplex PCR, while TCRdb's copy carries only in-frame clones and drops some. The sample shows 250,000 to 350,000 clones, approximately 79% of them seen only once. This chain connects TRBV20-1 to TRBJ2-2; no reliable D call. This sequence was found in a human donor with chronic lymphocytic leukemia. Here the sequenced sample was PBMCs, taken at disease progression, from a patient treated with ibrutinib. The CDR3: CSAMITGELFF. CDR3 DNA sequence: TGCAGTGCCATGATCACCGGGGAGCTGTTTTTT.